Listed below are T cell receptor beta chains from one sample, sequenced in a study of blood T cell repertoires in COVID-19. Method: immunoSEQ multiplex PCR; TCRdb's copy keeps in-frame clones and lacks some. The profile shows hundreds of thousands of clones, 75% to 90% of them singletons. Specimen: peripheral blood. The receptors come from a man aged 40-55 years with acute or convalescent COVID-19. CDR3s include the opening cysteine and the closing phenylalanine or tryptophan. The D gene is left open where the match is weak. A row's size may be missing; if present it is once, few, many or a size class.

D gene: .
V gene: TRBV10-1
J gene: TRBJ2-2
clone size: .
CDR3 protein: CASSPSGDTGELFF
CDR3 DNA: TGCGCCAGCAGCCCCTCAGGGGACACCGGGGAGCTGTTTTTT

D gene: TRBD2
V gene: TRBV27
J gene: TRBJ2-5
clone size: .
CDR3 protein: CTSSPGTRSEETQYF
CDR3 DNA: TGTACCAGCAGTCCAGGGACTAGGTCGGAAGAGACCCAGTACTTC

D gene: .
V gene: TRBV18
J gene: TRBJ2-7
clone size: .
CDR3 protein: CASSPSFYEQYF
CDR3 DNA: TGTGCCAGCTCACCCTCCTTCTACGAGCAGTACTTC

D gene: .
V gene: TRBV27
J gene: TRBJ1-1
clone size: .
CDR3 protein: CASSLSDTNTEAFF
CDR3 DNA: TGTGCCAGCAGTCTCTCGGACACGAACACTGAAGCTTTCTTT

D gene: .
V gene: TRBV7-2
J gene: TRBJ1-1
clone size: .
CDR3 protein: CASSLVTGNTEAFF
CDR3 DNA: TGTGCCAGCAGCTTAGTTACAGGGAACACTGAAGCTTTCTTT

D gene: .
V gene: TRBV30
J gene: TRBJ1-4
clone size: .
CDR3 protein: CAWNRLNEKLFF
CDR3 DNA: TGTGCCTGGAACAGGCTTAATGAAAAACTGTTTTTT

D gene: TRBD2
V gene: TRBV28
J gene: TRBJ2-3
clone size: .
CDR3 protein: CASSLPRGADTDTQYF
CDR3 DNA: TGTGCCAGCAGCCTCCCGCGGGGGGCGGACACAGATACGCAGTATTTT

D gene: TRBD1
V gene: TRBV19
J gene: TRBJ1-1
clone size: .
CDR3 protein: CASTLTGGASEAFF
CDR3 DNA: TGTGCCAGTACCCTGACAGGGGGCGCTTCTGAAGCTTTCTTT

D gene: TRBD1
V gene: TRBV30
J gene: TRBJ2-6
clone size: .
CDR3 protein: CAWSPGQGASILTF
CDR3 DNA: TGTGCCTGGAGTCCGGGACAGGGGGCTAGTATCCTGACTTTC

D gene: .
V gene: TRBV7-2
J gene: TRBJ2-1
clone size: .
CDR3 protein: CASSFDRESVYEQFF
CDR3 DNA: TGTGCCAGCAGCTTCGACCGGGAGTCTGTCTATGAGCAGTTCTTC

D gene: TRBD1
V gene: TRBV29-1
J gene: TRBJ1-1
clone size: .
CDR3 protein: CSAGDRENTEAFF
CDR3 DNA: TGCAGCGCTGGGGACAGGGAAAACACTGAAGCTTTCTTT

D gene: TRBD2
V gene: TRBV29-1
J gene: TRBJ2-1
clone size: .
CDR3 protein: CSARLALEQFF
CDR3 DNA: TGCAGCGCTCGACTAGCTTTGGAACAGTTCTTC

D gene: TRBD1
V gene: TRBV6-5
J gene: TRBJ1-1
clone size: once
CDR3 protein: CASSRRTGATEAFF
CDR3 DNA: TGTGCCAGCAGTAGGCGGACAGGGGCGACTGAAGCTTTCTTT

D gene: .
V gene: TRBV29-1
J gene: TRBJ1-2
clone size: .
CDR3 protein: CSVGGSGGYTF
CDR3 DNA: TGCAGCGTTGGAGGGTCTGGAGGCTACACCTTC

D gene: .
V gene: TRBV7-2
J gene: TRBJ1-2
clone size: .
CDR3 protein: CASSLARGVGYTF
CDR3 DNA: TGTGCCAGCAGCTTAGCGCGGGGGGTTGGCTACACCTTC

D gene: .
V gene: TRBV11-3
J gene: TRBJ1-1
clone size: .
CDR3 protein: CASSLGRGSTEAFF
CDR3 DNA: TGTGCCAGCAGCTTAGGCAGGGGCTCCACTGAAGCTTTCTTT

D gene: TRBD2
V gene: TRBV4-1
J gene: TRBJ2-2
clone size: .
CDR3 protein: CASSQARLAGGPTGELFF
CDR3 DNA: TGCGCCAGCAGCCAAGCGAGACTAGCGGGAGGGCCCACCGGGGAGCTGTTTTTT

D gene: .
V gene: TRBV18
J gene: TRBJ1-1
clone size: .
CDR3 protein: CASSPSGDTEAFF
CDR3 DNA: TGTGCCAGCTCACCCTCAGGGGACACTGAAGCTTTCTTT

D gene: .
V gene: TRBV3-1/TRBV3-2
J gene: TRBJ1-1
clone size: .
CDR3 protein: CASSYQGNKAFF
CDR3 DNA: TGTGCCAGCAGCTATCAGGGGAATAAAGCTTTCTTT

D gene: TRBD1
V gene: TRBV5-4
J gene: TRBJ1-2
clone size: few
CDR3 protein: CASSLVQGNYGYTF
CDR3 DNA: TGTGCCAGCAGCTTGGTACAGGGGAACTATGGCTACACCTTC

D gene: .
V gene: TRBV5-1
J gene: TRBJ1-1
clone size: .
CDR3 protein: CASSQGSRQPNTEAFF
CDR3 DNA: TGCGCCAGCAGCCAAGGGTCCCGACAGCCGAACACTGAAGCTTTCTTT

D gene: .
V gene: TRBV4-1
J gene: TRBJ1-6
clone size: .
CDR3 protein: CASSHSAGYNSPLHF
CDR3 DNA: TGCGCCAGCAGCCACTCCGCGGGGTATAATTCACCCCTCCACTTT

D gene: TRBD2
V gene: TRBV18
J gene: TRBJ2-2
clone size: .
CDR3 protein: CASSPGRADTGELFF
CDR3 DNA: TGTGCCAGCTCACCGGGGAGGGCAGACACCGGGGAGCTGTTTTTT

D gene: TRBD1
V gene: TRBV30
J gene: TRBJ1-3
clone size: few
CDR3 protein: CAWSPGQSSGNTIYF
CDR3 DNA: TGTGCCTGGAGTCCGGGACAGAGCTCTGGAAACACCATATATTTT

D gene: TRBD1
V gene: TRBV30
J gene: TRBJ2-7
clone size: few
CDR3 protein: CARSRAGQGKYEQYF
CDR3 DNA: TGTGCCCGATCCAGAGCGGGACAGGGTAAATACGAGCAGTACTTC

D gene: .
V gene: TRBV12-2
J gene: TRBJ2-3
clone size: .
CDR3 protein: CASRPPTGNGLTDTQYF
CDR3 DNA: TGTGCAAGTCGCCCCCCAACAGGGAATGGCCTCACAGATACGCAGTATTTT